This T cell receptor beta chain originates from a study of cytomegalovirus exposure and HLA in healthy donors. Overall study results and limits: A missense variant in DCLRE1C was later tied to TCR beta V- and J-gene trimming.

The primer mix had 60 Vbeta and 13 Jbeta primers. This table comes from immunoSEQ multiplex PCR, and its TCRdb copy is limited to in-frame clones, with some not included. The table has around 150,000 clones, 75% to 80% seen once. About this clone: The antigen is unknown.

The sequence was collected from a male donor in good health and CMV-seronegative. Sequenced: PBMCs.

The CDR3 nucleotides are TGTGCCAGCAGGGGGAGCGGGGGGAACTATACGCAGTATTTT. This translates into CASRGSGGNYTQYF. The genes are TRBV6-5 and TRBJ2-3, with 9 positions matching TRBD2. Germline V gene lookup returns CDR1 MNHEY and CDR2 SVGAGI. The CDR3 totals 14 residues. The V segment lost 6 bases and the J segment 7 bases; nucleotides outside the gene matches: 8.